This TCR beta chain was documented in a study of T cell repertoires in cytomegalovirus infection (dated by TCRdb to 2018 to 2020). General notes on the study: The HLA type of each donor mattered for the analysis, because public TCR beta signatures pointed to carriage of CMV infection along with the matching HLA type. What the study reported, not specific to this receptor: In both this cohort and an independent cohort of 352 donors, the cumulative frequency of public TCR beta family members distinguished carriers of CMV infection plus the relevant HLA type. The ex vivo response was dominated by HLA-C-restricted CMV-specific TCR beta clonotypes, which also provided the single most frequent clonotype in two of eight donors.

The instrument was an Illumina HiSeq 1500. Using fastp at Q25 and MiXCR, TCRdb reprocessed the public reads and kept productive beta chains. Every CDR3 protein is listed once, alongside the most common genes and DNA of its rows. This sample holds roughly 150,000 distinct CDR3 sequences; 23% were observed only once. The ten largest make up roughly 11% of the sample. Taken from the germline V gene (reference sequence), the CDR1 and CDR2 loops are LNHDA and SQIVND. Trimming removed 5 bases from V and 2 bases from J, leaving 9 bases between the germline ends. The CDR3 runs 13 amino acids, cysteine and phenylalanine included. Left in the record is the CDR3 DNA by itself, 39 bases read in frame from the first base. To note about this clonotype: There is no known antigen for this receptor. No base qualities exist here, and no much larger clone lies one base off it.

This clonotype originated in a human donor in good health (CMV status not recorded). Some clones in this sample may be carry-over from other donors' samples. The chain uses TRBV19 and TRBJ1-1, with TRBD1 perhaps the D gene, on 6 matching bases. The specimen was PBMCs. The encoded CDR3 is CASSPGHNTEAFF. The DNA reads TGTGCCAGTAGTCCGGGACACAACACTGAAGCTTTCTTT. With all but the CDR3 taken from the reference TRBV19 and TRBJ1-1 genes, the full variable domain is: DGGITQSPKYLFRKEGQNVTLSCEQNLNHDAMYWYRQDPGQGLRLIYYSQIVNDFQKGDIAEGYSVSREKKESFPLTVTSAQKNPTAFYLCASSPGHNTEAFFGQGTRLTVV.